These 27 T cell receptor beta chains originate from one sample sequenced in a study of blood T cell repertoires in COVID-19. Sequencing used immunoSEQ multiplex PCR; TCRdb keeps in-frame clones, though not all of them. Of just over 70,000 clones listed, under 90% are singletons. Sequences were obtained from peripheral blood. The receptor set was obtained from a man between 70 and 80 years old who had recovered from COVID-19.

This chain joins TRBV5-8 and TRBJ2-7, with 9 bases matching TRBD1. V gave up 5 bases and J gave up 2 bases; unmatched junction bases: 8. The germline V gene has CDR1 SGHTS and CDR2 YDEGEE. CDR3 size: 15 residues. Here the CDR3 DNA reads TGTGCCAGCAGACAGATACAGGGGGCGACCTACGAGCAGTACTTC. Amino acids: CASRQIQGATYEQYF.

V gene TRBV6-2 or TRBV6-3 combines with J gene TRBJ2-1, with 8 bases that match TRBD1. V was pared by 6 bases and J by 4 bases, with 5 bases of the junction left unmatched. CDR1 MNHEY and CDR2 SVGEGT come from the germline V gene. The CDR3 length is 14 residues. This chain's CDR3 is CASSLDREYNEQFF. The CDR3 bases are TGTGCCAGCAGCCTGGACAGGGAATACAATGAGCAGTTCTTC.

J is TRBJ1-1 and V is TRBV7-9; D is undetermined. The CDR3 is 11 amino acids. The V end was cut by 8 bases, the J end by 6 bases, with 10 bases between. Germline V CDR1 and CDR2: SEHNR, FQNEAQ (reference sequence). The CDR3 spells CASGPASEAFF. Here the CDR3 DNA reads TGTGCCAGCGGGCCAGCCTCTGAAGCTTTCTTT.

The chain combines TRBV30 with TRBJ1-5, with TRBD1 identical over 9 bases. CDR3 length: 16 amino acids. V lost 6 bases to trimming and J lost 0 bases; unmatched junction nucleotides: 9. Germline V gene lookup returns CDR1 GTSNPN and CDR2 SVGIG (reference sequence). In DNA form, the CDR3 reads TGTGCCTGCTTGGGACAGGGAGGAATTAGCAATCAGCCCCAGCATTTT. As protein: CACLGQGGISNQPQHF.

The gene calls are TRBV11-3 and TRBJ2-7; weak D call: TRBD2 (6 bases). V lost 4 bases and J lost 4, with 17 bases in between. Germline values: CDR1 SGHNT, CDR2 YENEEA. This CDR3 contains 15 residues. DNA of the CDR3: TGTGCCAGCAGCTCCCGCGTGGGGGAGGATTACGAGCAGTACTTC. It encodes CASSSRVGEDYEQYF.

This clone has only one observation. The V gene is TRBV19, the J gene TRBJ1-1; D unresolved. The CDR3 contains 15 residues. The germline V gene encodes CDR1 LNHDA and CDR2 SQIVND (reference sequence). Trimming stripped 5 bases from V and 4 bases from J, with 17 bases between. This CDR3 is CASSASQRAVTEAFF. CDR3 DNA sequence: TGTGCCAGTAGTGCATCACAGCGGGCAGTCACTGAAGCTTTCTTT.

This clone was observed a handful of times. The genes are TRBV3-1 (or the pseudogene TRBV3-2) and TRBJ2-3, with TRBD2 as a possible D gene (6 bases). Germline V gene sequence: CDR1 LGHDT, CDR2 YNNKEL (reference sequence). Trimming removed 4 bases from V and 6 bases from J, with 23 bases in between. There are 17 residues in the CDR3. The CDR3 loop is CASSPGRLRDGGDTQYF. DNA of the CDR3: TGTGCCAGCAGCCCAGGACGCTTACGGGATGGGGGGGATACGCAGTATTTT.

The chain carries TRBV19 and TRBJ1-5, with 8 bases lining up with TRBD1. The V segment lost 6 bases and the J segment 1 base; nucleotides outside the gene matches: 8. This CDR3 region has 16 residues. The germline V gene has CDR1 LNHDA and CDR2 SQIVND (reference sequence). The CDR3 coding sequence is TGTGCCAGTAGCCCCCAGGGGGCGCGCAGCAATCAGCCCCAGCATTTT. Its translation is CASSPQGARSNQPQHF. Using reference TRBV19 and TRBJ1-5 for the parts outside the CDR3, the full variable domain is DGGITQSPKYLFRKEGQNVTLSCEQNLNHDAMYWYRQDPGQGLRLIYYSQIVNDFQKGDIAEGYSVSREKKESFPLTVTSAQKNPTAFYLCASSPQGARSNQPQHFGDGTRLSIL.

The rearrangement links TRBV6-2 or TRBV6-3 to TRBJ1-2; 9 bases are shared with TRBD1. This CDR3 region has 15 residues. The junction had 8 bases not matched to a gene; V was cut back by 6 bases and J by 3 bases. Germline CDR1 reads MNHEY; CDR2 reads SVGEGT. The CDR3, as DNA: TGTGCCAGCAGCGAGAACAGGGGGCCGGACTATGGCTACACCTTC. Amino acid sequence: CASSENRGPDYGYTF.

This clone was recorded a few times. This chain uses TRBV19 with TRBJ2-3; 7 bases line up with TRBD2. The ends lost 7 bases at V and 4 bases at J; junction bases unmatched: 5. Germline values: CDR1 LNHDA, CDR2 SQIVND (reference sequence). This CDR3 has 13 residues. CDR3 loop: CASKRGGADTQYF. CDR3 coding DNA: TGTGCCAGTAAGCGGGGCGGGGCAGATACGCAGTATTTT.

The V gene is TRBV7-9, the J gene TRBJ2-7; TRBD1 agrees at 8 bases. The CDR3 consists of 16 residues. With 5 bases clipped from V and 4 bases from J, the junction kept 13 bases outside the gene matches. Germline CDR1 SEHNR, CDR2 FQNEAQ (reference sequence). CDR3 DNA: TGTGCCAGCAGCAAAGACAGGGGCCCAATCGGATACGAGCAGTACTTC. Translated, it gives CASSKDRGPIGYEQYF. The variable domain in full, with the rest retrieved from reference TRBV7-9 and TRBJ2-7, is DTGVSQNPRHKITKRGQNVTFRCDPISEHNRLYWYRQTLGQGPEFLTYFQNEAQLEKSRLLSDRFSAERPKGSFSTLEIQRTEQGDSAMYLCASSKDRGPIGYEQYFGPGTRLTVT.

Remarks on this clone: Relative to the germline gene, one junction end is altered; a read error may explain this. The V call is TRBV3-1 (or the pseudogene TRBV3-2), the J call TRBJ2-7; D is ambiguous. The CDR3 consists of 12 residues. Germline V gives CDR1 LGHDT, CDR2 YNNKEL (reference sequence). CDR3 amino acids: CASSQGSVKSPF. The CDR3 DNA reads TGTGCCAGCAGCCAAGGTTCGGTTAAGAGCCCCTTC.

This chain links TRBV18 with TRBJ2-2; D possibly corresponds to TRBD1 (6 bases). The V and J ends lost 1 base and 3 bases respectively, with 15 bases between them. The V gene's germline CDR1 is KGHSH and CDR2 LQKENI. The CDR3 is 17 amino acids. For the CDR3, the DNA is TGTGCCAGCTCACCACTGCTCGACAGGACCTACACCGGGGAGCTGTTTTTT. This sequence encodes CASSPLLDRTYTGELFF.

V and J are TRBV5-6 and TRBJ2-7, with 8 bases matching TRBD1. V was clipped by 4 bases and J by 4 bases; unmatched bases: 13. Germline V gene sequence: CDR1 SGHDT, CDR2 YYEEEE. CDR3 length: 16 amino acids. Here the CDR3 reads CASSGIDRGNTYEQYF. Written as DNA, the CDR3 is TGTGCCAGCAGCGGTATCGACAGGGGTAATACGTACGAGCAGTACTTC.

The J gene is TRBJ2-5, the V gene TRBV6-2 or TRBV6-3; TRBD2 matches 10 bases. The germline gives CDR1 MNHEY, CDR2 SVGEGT. V was pared by 5 bases and J by 5 bases, with 11 bases of the junction left unmatched. CDR3 length equals 16 residues. The CDR3 region is CASSTPLAGERETQYF. CDR3 coding DNA: TGTGCCAGCAGTACGCCTCTAGCGGGAGAGAGGGAGACCCAGTACTTC.

The sample holds one count of this clone. The chain is built from TRBV7-2 and TRBJ2-2; 8 nucleotides match TRBD1. The CDR3 length is 16 residues. Trimming took 5 bases from V and 0 from J; bases not matched to a gene: 5. Looked up from germline, CDR1 is SGHTA and CDR2 is FQGNSA. CDR3 sequence (DNA): TGTGCCAGCAGCATATGGGACAGGACGAACACCGGGGAGCTGTTTTTT. Amino acids: CASSIWDRTNTGELFF.

V usage is TRBV5-8 and J usage is TRBJ1-2; no firm D call. The CDR3 totals 14 residues. Germline lookup yields CDR1 SGHTS and CDR2 YDEGEE. V was pared by 4 bases and J by 8 bases, with 18 bases between. The CDR3 region is CASSTRARGYGYTF. CDR3 bases: TGTGCCAGCAGCACCCGCGCCCGGGGATACGGCTACACCTTC.

V usage is TRBV7-2 and J usage is TRBJ1-1, with a possible D match to TRBD1 (5 bases). The CDR3 loop spans 14 amino acids. Looked up from germline, CDR1 is SGHTA and CDR2 is FQGNSA. V lost 5 bases and J 0 bases, leaving 10 bases between the germline ends. The CDR3 reads CASSTDSLNTEAFF. Written as DNA, the CDR3 is TGTGCCAGCAGCACAGACAGCCTGAACACTGAAGCTTTCTTT.

V is TRBV27 and J is TRBJ2-7; D perhaps matches TRBD1 (6 bases). With 11 bases removed from V and 3 bases from J, the gap between germline ends came to 17 bases. The CDR3 sequence is 13 residues long. Germline lookup yields CDR1 MNHEY and CDR2 SMNVEV (reference sequence). The CDR3 protein is CACRGQGGYEQYF. CDR3 coding DNA: TGTGCCTGCCGGGGCCAAGGGGGCTACGAGCAGTACTTC.

The genes are TRBV4-2 and TRBJ2-1; no definite D call. Trimming pared 1 base from V and 8 bases from J, leaving 9 bases between. The CDR3 consists of 13 residues. Germline CDR1 is LGHNA and CDR2 is YNFKEQ. Written as DNA, the CDR3 is TGTGCCAGCAGCCAAGGAGTGGAGTATGAGCAGTTCTTC. It is translated as CASSQGVEYEQFF.

This clone was seen many times. The chain combines TRBV7-2 with TRBJ1-6, with a weak D call TRBD1 (5 bases). The V and J ends lost 0 bases and 8 bases respectively, with 17 bases between them. CDR1 and CDR2 (germline): SGHTA, FQGNSA. The CDR3 has 17 residues. Here the CDR3 DNA reads TGTGCCAGCAGCTTAGCGGTAGGGGCGGGGGGTCATTCACCCCTCCACTTT. The encoded protein is CASSLAVGAGGHSPLHF.

The chain couples TRBV6-2 or TRBV6-3 to TRBJ2-7; D possibly corresponds to TRBD2 (5 bases). The CDR3 sequence is 15 residues long. Trimming cost V 6 bases and J 0 bases, with 15 bases left between them. Germline assignment: CDR1 MNHEY and CDR2 SVGEGT. CDR3 region: CASSPGERYSYEQYF. Here the CDR3 DNA reads TGTGCCAGCAGCCCCGGGGAGCGATACTCCTACGAGCAGTACTTC.

The chain joins TRBV5-6 to TRBJ2-5; 7 bases are shared with TRBD2. CDR3 length: 16 amino acids. The germline V gene has CDR1 SGHDT and CDR2 YYEEEE. J lost 0 bases, V lost 1 base, and 6 bases had no gene match. DNA of the CDR3: TGTGCCAGCAGCTTGCGGGGGGTCAGTAACCAAGAGACCCAGTACTTC. Translating it yields CASSLRGVSNQETQYF.

This clone was seen just once. The chain links TRBV7-2 to TRBJ1-5, with 9 bases matching TRBD1. Germline-derived CDR1 and CDR2 are SGHTA and FQGNSA. This CDR3 contains 15 residues. V dropped 4 bases and J dropped 6; count of bases not matched to a gene: 7. The DNA of the CDR3 is TGTGCCAGCAGCTCGGGACAGGGAGCTCGTCAGCCCCAGCATTTT. Translated, it gives CASSSGQGARQPQHF.

V gene TRBV6-6 combines with J gene TRBJ1-1, with 7 bases identical to TRBD1. Per germline, CDR1 MNHNY and CDR2 SVGAGI (reference sequence). V dropped 6 bases and J dropped 2; count of bases not matched to a gene: 9. The length of the CDR3 is 15 residues. The CDR3 bases are TGTGCCAGCAGATGGGACAGCTCCTTTAACACTGAAGCTTTCTTT. Translated: CASRWDSSFNTEAFF.

This sequence joins TRBV30 and TRBJ1-4, with a tentative D call TRBD1 (5 bases). The CDR3 length is 12 residues. CDR1 and CDR2 from the germline V gene are GTSNPN and SVGIG (reference sequence). In DNA form, the CDR3 reads TGTGCGAGGAGCAGGGATAATGAAAAACTGTTTTTT. Its translation is CARSRDNEKLFF.

The rearrangement joins TRBV6-4 to TRBJ2-2; no definite D call. Germline V gene lookup returns CDR1 MRHNA and CDR2 SNTAGT. The V and J ends lost 4 bases and 4 bases respectively, with 13 bases between them. The CDR3 runs to 15 residues. CDR3 DNA sequence: TGTGCCAGCAGTGTAGGAGTAGGCGGCACCGGGGAGCTGTTTTTT. The encoded protein is CASSVGVGGTGELFF.